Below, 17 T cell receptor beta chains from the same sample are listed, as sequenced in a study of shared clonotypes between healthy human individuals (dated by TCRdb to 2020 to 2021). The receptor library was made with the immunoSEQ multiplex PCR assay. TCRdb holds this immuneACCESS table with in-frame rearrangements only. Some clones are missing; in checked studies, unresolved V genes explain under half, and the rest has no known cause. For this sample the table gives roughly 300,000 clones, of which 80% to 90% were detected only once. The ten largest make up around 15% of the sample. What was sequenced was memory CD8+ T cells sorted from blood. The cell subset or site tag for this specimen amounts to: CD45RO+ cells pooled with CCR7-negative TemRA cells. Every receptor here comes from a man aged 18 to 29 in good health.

This chain's CDR3 is CASSLNHNEQFF. CDR3 coding DNA: TGTGCCAGCAGCTTGAACCACAATGAGCAGTTCTTC. This chain connects TRBV5-5 to TRBJ2-1; D uncertain. Germline assignment: CDR1 SGHKS and CDR2 YYEKEE (reference sequence). The CDR3 loop spans 12 amino acids. V lost 1 base to trimming and J lost 5 bases, with 4 bases between them.

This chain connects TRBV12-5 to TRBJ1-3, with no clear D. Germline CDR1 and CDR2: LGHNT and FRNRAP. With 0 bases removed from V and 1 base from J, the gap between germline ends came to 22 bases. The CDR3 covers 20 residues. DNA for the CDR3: TGTGCTAGTGGTTTGGTGTTTGTGGAAGAGGGAGTGGGGTCTGGAAACACCATATATTTT. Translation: CASGLVFVEEGVGSGNTIYF.

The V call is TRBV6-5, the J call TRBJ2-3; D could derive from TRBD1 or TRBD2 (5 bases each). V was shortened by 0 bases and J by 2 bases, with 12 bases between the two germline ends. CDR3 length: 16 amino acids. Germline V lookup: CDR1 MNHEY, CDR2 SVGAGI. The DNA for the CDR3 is TGTGCCAGCAGTTACTCTCGGGGCGGACCCACAGATACGCAGTATTTT. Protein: CASSYSRGGPTDTQYF.

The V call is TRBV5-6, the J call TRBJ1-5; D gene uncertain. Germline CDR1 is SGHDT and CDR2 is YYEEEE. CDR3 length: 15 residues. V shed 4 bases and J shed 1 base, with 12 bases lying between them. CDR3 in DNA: TGTGCCAGCAGCGGTCAAGGGCTGAGCAATCAGCCCCAGCATTTT. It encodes CASSGQGLSNQPQHF.

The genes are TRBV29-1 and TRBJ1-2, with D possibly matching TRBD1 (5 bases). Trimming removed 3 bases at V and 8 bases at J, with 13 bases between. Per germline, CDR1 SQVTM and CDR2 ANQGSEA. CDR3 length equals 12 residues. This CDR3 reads CSVDTGTRGYTF. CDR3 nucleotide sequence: TGCAGCGTTGATACAGGAACTAGGGGCTACACCTTC.

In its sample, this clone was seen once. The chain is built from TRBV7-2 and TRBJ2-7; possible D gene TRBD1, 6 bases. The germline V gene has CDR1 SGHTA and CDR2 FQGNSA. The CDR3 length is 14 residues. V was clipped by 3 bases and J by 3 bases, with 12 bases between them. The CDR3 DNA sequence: TGTGCCAGCAGCTTTAGTTACAGGGACTACGAGCAGTACTTC. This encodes CASSFSYRDYEQYF.

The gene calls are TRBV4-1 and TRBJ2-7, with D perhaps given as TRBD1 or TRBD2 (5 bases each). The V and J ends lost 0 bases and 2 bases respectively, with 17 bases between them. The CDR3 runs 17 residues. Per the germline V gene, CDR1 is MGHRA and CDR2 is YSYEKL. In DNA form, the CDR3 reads TGCGCCAGCAGCCAAGAAGATGGGGGTGGCTGGGCCTACGAGCAGTACTTC. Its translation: CASSQEDGGGWAYEQYF.

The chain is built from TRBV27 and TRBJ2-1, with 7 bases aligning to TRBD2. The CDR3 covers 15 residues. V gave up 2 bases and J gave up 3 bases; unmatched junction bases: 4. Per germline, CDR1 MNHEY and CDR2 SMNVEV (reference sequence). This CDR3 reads CASSLRGEGYNEQFF. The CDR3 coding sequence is TGTGCCAGCAGTTTACGTGGGGAGGGCTACAATGAGCAGTTCTTC.

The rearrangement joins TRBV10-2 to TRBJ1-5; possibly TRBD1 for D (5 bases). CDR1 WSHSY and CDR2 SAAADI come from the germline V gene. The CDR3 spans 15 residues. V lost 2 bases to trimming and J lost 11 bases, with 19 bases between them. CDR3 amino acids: CASSEAGTPIGSQHF. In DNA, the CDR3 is TGCGCCAGCAGTGAGGCCGGGACTCCCATAGGGTCCCAGCATTTT.

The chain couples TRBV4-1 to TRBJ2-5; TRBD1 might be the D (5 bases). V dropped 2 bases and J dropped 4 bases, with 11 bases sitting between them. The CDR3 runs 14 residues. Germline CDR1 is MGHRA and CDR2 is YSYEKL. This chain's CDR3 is CASSQLEGAETQYF. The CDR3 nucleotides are TGCGCCAGCAGCCAACTGGAAGGGGCAGAGACCCAGTACTTC.

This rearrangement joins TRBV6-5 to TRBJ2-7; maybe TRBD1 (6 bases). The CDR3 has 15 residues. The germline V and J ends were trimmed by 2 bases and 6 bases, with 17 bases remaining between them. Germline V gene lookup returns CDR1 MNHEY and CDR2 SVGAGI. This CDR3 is CASSYPSPGHGEQYF. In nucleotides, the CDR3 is TGTGCCAGCAGTTACCCCTCACCGGGACACGGCGAGCAGTACTTC.

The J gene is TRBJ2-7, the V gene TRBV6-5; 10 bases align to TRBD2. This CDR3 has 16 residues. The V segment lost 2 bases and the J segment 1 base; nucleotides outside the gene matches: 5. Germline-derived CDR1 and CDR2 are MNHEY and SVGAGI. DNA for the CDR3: TGTGCCAGCAGTTACGGGCTAGCGGGGGTTTCCTACGAGCAGTACTTC. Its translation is CASSYGLAGVSYEQYF.

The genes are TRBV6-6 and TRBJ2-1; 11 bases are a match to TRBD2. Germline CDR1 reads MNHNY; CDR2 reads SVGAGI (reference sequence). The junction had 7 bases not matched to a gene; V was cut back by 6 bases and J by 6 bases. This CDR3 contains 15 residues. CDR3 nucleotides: TGTGCCAGCAGACCGGGACTAGCGGATTCCAATGAGCAGTTCTTC. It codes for CASRPGLADSNEQFF.

CDR3 nucleotide sequence: TGCGCCAGCAGCTTGGACATAGGAGAGCTGTTTTTT. This encodes CASSLDIGELFF. V usage is TRBV5-1 and J usage is TRBJ2-2; D not certain. CDR3 size: 12 residues. Germline V gene sequence: CDR1 SGHRS, CDR2 YFSETQ. Trimming cost V 0 bases and J 11 bases, with 8 bases left between them.

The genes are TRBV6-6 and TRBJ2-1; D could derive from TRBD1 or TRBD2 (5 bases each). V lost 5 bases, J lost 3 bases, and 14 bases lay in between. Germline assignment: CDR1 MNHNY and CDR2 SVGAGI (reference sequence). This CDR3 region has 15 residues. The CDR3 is CASSGTTEYYNEQFF. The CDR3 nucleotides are TGTGCCAGCAGTGGGACGACAGAATACTACAATGAGCAGTTCTTC.

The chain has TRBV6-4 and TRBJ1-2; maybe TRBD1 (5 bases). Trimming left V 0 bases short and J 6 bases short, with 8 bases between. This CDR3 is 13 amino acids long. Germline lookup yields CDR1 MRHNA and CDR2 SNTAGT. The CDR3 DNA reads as TGTGCCAGCAGTGACTCATGGGGCGATGGCTACACCTTC. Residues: CASSDSWGDGYTF.

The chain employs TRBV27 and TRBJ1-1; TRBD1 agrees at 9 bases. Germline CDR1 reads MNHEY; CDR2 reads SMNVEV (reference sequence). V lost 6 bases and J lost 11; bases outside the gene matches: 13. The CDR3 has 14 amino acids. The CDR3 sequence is CASSPGTGSFPAFF. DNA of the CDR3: TGTGCCAGCAGCCCTGGGACAGGGTCCTTCCCGGCTTTCTTT.